The present T cell receptor beta chain was sequenced within a study of T cells after yellow fever vaccination. Findings of the study overall: A weaker but faster secondary response was observed, peaking on day 5 versus 15. Reappearing after the booster were most of the clones from primary vaccination (roughly 96% CD4, 75% to 90% CD8). Overall, a small share of clonotypes was seen in both CD4 and CD8 compartments.

The CDR3 contains 13 residues. Between the trimmed V and J ends, which lost 4 bases and 5 bases, there was a span of 10 bases. Germline V gives CDR1 ENHRY, CDR2 SYGVKD. Only a few counts were recorded for this clonotype. What it recognizes is unknown. Each CDR3 protein gets one entry after TCRdb re-called the 5' RACE reads with MiXCR. The sample lists about 330,000 distinct CDR3 sequences, roughly 4.3% occurring once. The chain couples TRBV10-3 to TRBJ2-3, with D tentatively TRBD1 (6 bases). The sample in question was PBMCs, obtained 5 days after the yellow fever booster vaccination. This TCR was recovered from a young man who received the YFV17D yellow fever vaccine. CDR3 DNA sequence: TGTGCCATCAGTGGACGAGGGGGAGATACGCAGTATTTT. Translation gives CAISGRGGDTQYF.